This TCR beta chain was sequenced for a study of Ad26.COV2.S vaccination and SARS-CoV-2 variants. Noted treatment: roughly 20 received Ad26.COV2.S at low or high dose, single or two shots; about 5 received placebo; per-sample allocation not given. Sampling was done on day 63 after the first vaccine or placebo injection. CDR1 and CDR2 (germline): SGHVS, FQNEAQ. V dropped 3 bases and J dropped 3 bases, with 12 bases sitting between them. CDR3 length equals 14 residues. Some clones are missing from TCRdb's copy, which holds only in-frame ones; the method was immunoSEQ multiplex PCR. Seen here are about 400,000 clones, about 88% observed once, and the top ten hold approximately 1.9%.

The sequence derives from a person between 18 and 60 years old who received the Ad26.COV2.S COVID-19 vaccine or a placebo. The sample in question was peripheral blood, obtained in a trial of Ad26.COV2.S vaccine versus placebo. The genes are TRBV7-8 and TRBJ2-7; a possible D gene is TRBD1 (5 bases). CDR3 loop: CASSFPDRYYEQYF. For the CDR3, the DNA is TGTGCCAGCAGCTTCCCCGACAGATACTACGAGCAGTACTTC.